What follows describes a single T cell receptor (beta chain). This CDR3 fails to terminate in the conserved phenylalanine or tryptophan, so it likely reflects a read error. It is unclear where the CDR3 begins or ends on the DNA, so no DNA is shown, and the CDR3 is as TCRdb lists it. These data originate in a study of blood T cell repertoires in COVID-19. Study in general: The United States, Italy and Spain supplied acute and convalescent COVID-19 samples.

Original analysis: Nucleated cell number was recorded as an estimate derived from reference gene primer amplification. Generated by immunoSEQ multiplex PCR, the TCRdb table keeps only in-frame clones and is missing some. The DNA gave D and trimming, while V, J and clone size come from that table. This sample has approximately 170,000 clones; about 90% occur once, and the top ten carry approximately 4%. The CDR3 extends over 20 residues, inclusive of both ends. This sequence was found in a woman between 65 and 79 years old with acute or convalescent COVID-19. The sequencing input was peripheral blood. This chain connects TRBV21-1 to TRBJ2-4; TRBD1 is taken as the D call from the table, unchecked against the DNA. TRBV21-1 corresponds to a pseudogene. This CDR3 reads CASSKENRDRESLAKNIQYI.